This T cell receptor (beta chain) was identified in a study of T cell changes during pregnancy in multiple sclerosis. Libraries were prepared by immunoSEQ multiplex PCR; TCRdb keeps only in-frame clonotypes and omits some of them. The table lists roughly 48,000 clones, more than 85% of them singletons. Germline lookup yields CDR1 MRHNA and CDR2 SNTAGT. The CDR3 has 13 residues. Trimming cost V 3 bases and J 3 bases, with 8 bases left between them. This clone has a single count. The rearrangement links TRBV6-4 to TRBJ1-1, with D perhaps TRBD1 (6 bases). The sequence was obtained from a female donor with multiple sclerosis, enrolled in a pregnancy study. Sequences were derived from CD8+ T cells from peripheral blood mononuclear cells, sampled in the first trimester of pregnancy. CDR3 amino acids: CASSEDSHTEAFF. In DNA form, the CDR3 reads TGTGCCAGCAGTGAGGACAGCCACACTGAAGCTTTCTTT.